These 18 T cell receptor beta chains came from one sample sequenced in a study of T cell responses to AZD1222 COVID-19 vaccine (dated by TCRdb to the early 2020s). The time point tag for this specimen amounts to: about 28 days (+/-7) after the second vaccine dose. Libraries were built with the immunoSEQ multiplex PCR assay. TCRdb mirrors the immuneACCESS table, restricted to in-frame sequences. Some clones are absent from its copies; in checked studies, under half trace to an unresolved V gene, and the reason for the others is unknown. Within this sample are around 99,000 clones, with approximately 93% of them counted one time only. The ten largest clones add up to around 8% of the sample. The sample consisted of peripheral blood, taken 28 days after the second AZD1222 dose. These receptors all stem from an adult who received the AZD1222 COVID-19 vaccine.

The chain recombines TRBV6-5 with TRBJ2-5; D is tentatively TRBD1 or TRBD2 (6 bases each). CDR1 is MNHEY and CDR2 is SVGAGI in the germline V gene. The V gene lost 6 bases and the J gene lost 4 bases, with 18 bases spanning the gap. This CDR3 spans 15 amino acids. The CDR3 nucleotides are TGTGCCAGCAGCCTGGAGGGGACACCACTAGAGACCCAGTACTTC. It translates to CASSLEGTPLETQYF.

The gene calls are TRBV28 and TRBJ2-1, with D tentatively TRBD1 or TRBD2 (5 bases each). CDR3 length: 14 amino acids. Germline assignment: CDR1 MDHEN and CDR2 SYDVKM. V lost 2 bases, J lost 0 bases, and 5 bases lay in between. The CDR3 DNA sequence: TGTGCCAGCAGTTTAGGGGGCTCCTACAATGAGCAGTTCTTC. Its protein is CASSLGGSYNEQFF.

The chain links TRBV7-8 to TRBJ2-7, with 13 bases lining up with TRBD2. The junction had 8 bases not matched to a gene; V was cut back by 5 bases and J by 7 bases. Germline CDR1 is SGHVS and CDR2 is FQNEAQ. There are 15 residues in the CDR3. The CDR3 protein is CASSPRTSGSYEQYF. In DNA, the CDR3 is TGTGCCAGCAGCCCACGGACTAGCGGGAGTTATGAGCAGTACTTC.

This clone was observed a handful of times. The CDR3 protein is CAWSSSVPQTQYF. In DNA, the CDR3 is TGTGCCTGGAGTTCCTCAGTCCCCCAGACCCAGTACTTC. The chain has TRBV30 and TRBJ2-5; the D is unclear. CDR3 length: 13 amino acids. Germline lookup yields CDR1 GTSNPN and CDR2 SVGIG (reference sequence). Trimming took off 2 bases at V and 6 bases at J, with 13 bases between the two ends.

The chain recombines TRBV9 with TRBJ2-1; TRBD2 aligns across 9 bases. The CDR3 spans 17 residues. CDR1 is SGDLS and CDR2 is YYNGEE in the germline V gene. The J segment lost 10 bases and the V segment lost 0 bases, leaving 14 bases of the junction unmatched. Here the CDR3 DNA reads TGTGCCAGCAGCGTAGGAGGGTCGGCGGGAGGGCCAGAGGAGCAGTTCTTC. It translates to CASSVGGSAGGPEEQFF.

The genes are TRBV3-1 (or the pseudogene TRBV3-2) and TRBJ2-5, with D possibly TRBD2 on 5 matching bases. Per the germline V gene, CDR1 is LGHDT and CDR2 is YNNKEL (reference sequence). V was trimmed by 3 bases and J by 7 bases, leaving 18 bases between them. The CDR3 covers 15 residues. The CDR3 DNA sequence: TGTGCCAGCAGCCACGTCGGAGGAGAACTGGGGACCCAGTACTTC. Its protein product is CASSHVGGELGTQYF.

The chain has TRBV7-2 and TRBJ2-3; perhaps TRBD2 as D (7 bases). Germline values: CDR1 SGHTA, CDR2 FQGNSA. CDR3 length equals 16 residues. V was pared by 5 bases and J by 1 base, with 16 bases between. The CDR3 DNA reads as TGTGCCAGCAGCCTGGGGAGGGGGTTGGGCACAGATACGCAGTATTTT. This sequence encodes CASSLGRGLGTDTQYF. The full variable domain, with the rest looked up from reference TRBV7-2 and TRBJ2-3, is GAGVSQSPSNKVTEKGKDVELRCDPISGHTALYWYRQSLGQGLEFLIYFQGNSAPDKSGLPSDRFSAERTGGSVSTLTIQRTQQEDSAVYLCASSLGRGLGTDTQYFGPGTRLTVL.

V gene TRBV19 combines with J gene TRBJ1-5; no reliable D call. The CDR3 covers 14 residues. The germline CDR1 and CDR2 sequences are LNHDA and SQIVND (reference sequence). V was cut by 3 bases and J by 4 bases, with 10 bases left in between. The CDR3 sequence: CASSIRVWNQPQHF. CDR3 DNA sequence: TGTGCCAGTAGTATTCGGGTTTGGAATCAGCCCCAGCATTTT.

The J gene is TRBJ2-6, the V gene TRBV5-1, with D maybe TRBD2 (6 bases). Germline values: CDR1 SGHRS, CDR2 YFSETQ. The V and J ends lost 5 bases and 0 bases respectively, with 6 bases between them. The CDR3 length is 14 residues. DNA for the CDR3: TGCGCCAGCAGGCGGGACTCTGGGGCCAACGTCCTGACTTTC. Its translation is CASRRDSGANVLTF.

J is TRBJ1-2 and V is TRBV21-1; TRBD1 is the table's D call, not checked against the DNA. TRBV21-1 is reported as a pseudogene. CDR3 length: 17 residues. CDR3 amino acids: CASSATLRDRSLLGYTF. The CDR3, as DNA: TGTGCCAGCAGCGCGACGCTGAGGGACAGGAGCCTCCTTGGCTACACCTTC.

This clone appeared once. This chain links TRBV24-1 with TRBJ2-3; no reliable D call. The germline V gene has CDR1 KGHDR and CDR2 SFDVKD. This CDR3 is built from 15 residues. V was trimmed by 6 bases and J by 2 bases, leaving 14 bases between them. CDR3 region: CATSRAGSSTDTQYF. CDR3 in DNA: TGTGCCACCAGTAGGGCAGGCTCGTCCACAGATACGCAGTATTTT.

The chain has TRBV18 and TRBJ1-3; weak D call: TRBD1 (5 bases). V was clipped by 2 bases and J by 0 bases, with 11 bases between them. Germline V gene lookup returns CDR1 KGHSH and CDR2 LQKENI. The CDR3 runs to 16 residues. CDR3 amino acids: CASSPMTELSGNTIYF. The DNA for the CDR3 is TGTGCCAGCTCACCAATGACAGAACTCTCTGGAAACACCATATATTTT.

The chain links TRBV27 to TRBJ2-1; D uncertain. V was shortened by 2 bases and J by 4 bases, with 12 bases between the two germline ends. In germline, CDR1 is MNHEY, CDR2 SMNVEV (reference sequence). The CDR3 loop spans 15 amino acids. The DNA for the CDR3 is TGTGCCAGCAGTTTAGGATTGGGGTTTTACAATGAGCAGTTCTTC. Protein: CASSLGLGFYNEQFF.

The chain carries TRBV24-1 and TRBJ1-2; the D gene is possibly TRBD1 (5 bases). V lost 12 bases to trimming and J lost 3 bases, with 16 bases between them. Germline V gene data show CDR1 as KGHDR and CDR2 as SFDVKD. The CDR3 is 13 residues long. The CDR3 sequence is CAPSGTRDYGYTF. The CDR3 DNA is TGTGCCCCCTCCGGGACTCGGGACTATGGCTACACCTTC.

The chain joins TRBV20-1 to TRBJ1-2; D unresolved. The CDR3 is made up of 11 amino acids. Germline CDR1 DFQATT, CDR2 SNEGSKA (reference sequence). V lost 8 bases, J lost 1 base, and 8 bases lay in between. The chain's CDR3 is CSTDSNYGYTF. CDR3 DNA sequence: TGCAGTACCGATAGTAACTATGGCTACACCTTC.

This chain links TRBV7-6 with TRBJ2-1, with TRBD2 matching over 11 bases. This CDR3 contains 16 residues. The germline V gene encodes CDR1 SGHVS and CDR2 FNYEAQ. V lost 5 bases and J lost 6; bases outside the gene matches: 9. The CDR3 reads CASSDIAGGPANEQFF. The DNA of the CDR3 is TGTGCCAGCAGCGACATAGCGGGAGGGCCGGCCAATGAGCAGTTCTTC.

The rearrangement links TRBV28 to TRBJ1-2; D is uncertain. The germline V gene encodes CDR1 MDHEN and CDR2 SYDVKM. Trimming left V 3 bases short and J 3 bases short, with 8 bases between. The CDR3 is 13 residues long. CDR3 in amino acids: CASSFLTDYGYTF. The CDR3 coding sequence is TGTGCCAGCAGTTTTCTTACAGACTATGGCTACACCTTC.

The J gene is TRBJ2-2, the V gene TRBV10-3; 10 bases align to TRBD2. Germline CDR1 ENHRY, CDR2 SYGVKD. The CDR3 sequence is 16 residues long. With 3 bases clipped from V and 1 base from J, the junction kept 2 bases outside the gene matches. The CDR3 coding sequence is TGTGCCATCAGTGAAACTAGCGGGGTGAACACCGGGGAGCTGTTTTTT. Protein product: CAISETSGVNTGELFF.